Below are 30 T cell receptor beta chains sequenced from a single sample in a study of cytomegalovirus exposure and HLA in healthy donors. With 60 Vbeta and 13 Jbeta primers, the PCR was carried out. The method was immunoSEQ multiplex PCR; TCRdb's version includes in-frame clones alone and lacks a portion of them. The profile shows almost 200,000 clones, about four fifths of them singletons. The sample consisted of PBMCs. The receptor set was obtained from a male donor in good health and CMV-seropositive.

The count of this clone is one. This chain connects TRBV10-3 to TRBJ2-2; perhaps TRBD2 as D (6 bases). V shed 2 bases and J shed 5 bases, with 6 bases lying between them. Germline loops: CDR1 ENHRY, CDR2 SYGVKD. This CDR3 is built from 13 residues. The CDR3 protein is CAISEGGTGELFF. CDR3 bases: TGTGCCATCAGTGAGGGGGGGACCGGGGAGCTGTTTTTT.

This clone turned up a few times. The rearrangement joins TRBV15 to TRBJ2-3; D perhaps matches TRBD2 (6 bases). The germline V gene encodes CDR1 LNHNV and CDR2 YYDKDF (reference sequence). V was pared by 4 bases and J by 6 bases, with 20 bases between. This CDR3 spans 16 amino acids. CDR3 loop: CATSTFEQRALDTQYF. In DNA form, the CDR3 reads TGTGCCACCAGCACCTTTGAACAGCGGGCACTTGATACGCAGTATTTT. The full variable domain, its missing parts supplied by reference TRBV15 and TRBJ2-3, is DAMVIQNPRYQVTQFGKPVTLSCSQTLNHNVMYWYQQKSSQAPKLLFHYYDKDFNNEADTPDNFQSRRPNTSFCFLDIRSPGLGDTAMYLCATSTFEQRALDTQYFGPGTRLTVL.

The chain employs TRBV15 and TRBJ1-2; 9 bases fit TRBD1. The length of the CDR3 is 16 residues. V lost 1 base and J lost 8; bases outside the gene matches: 11. CDR1 is LNHNV and CDR2 is YYDKDF in the germline V gene (reference sequence). In DNA form, the CDR3 reads TGTGCCACCAGCAGAGGGCCGGTATGGACAGGGGTAGGCTACACCTTC. Protein product: CATSRGPVWTGVGYTF.

V gene TRBV27 combines with J gene TRBJ2-7; no reliable D call. The CDR3 spans 14 residues. V lost 3 bases to trimming and J lost 6 bases, with 15 bases between them. Germline CDR1 reads MNHEY; CDR2 reads SMNVEV (reference sequence). CDR3 DNA sequence: TGTGCCAGCAGTTTCCTGCCCATTACACGCGAGCAGTACTTC. It specifies CASSFLPITREQYF.

This clone appeared a single time. This chain links TRBV9 with TRBJ2-7; 7 bases line up with TRBD2. CDR1 and CDR2 from the germline V gene are SGDLS and YYNGEE. J was trimmed by 4 bases and V by 0 bases; bases with no gene match: 7. The CDR3 totals 15 residues. DNA of the CDR3: TGTGCCAGCAGCGTAGACAACGGGGGGTTATACGAGCAGTACTTC. Amino acids: CASSVDNGGLYEQYF.

The V call is TRBV10-3, the J call TRBJ2-7, with 8 bases lining up with TRBD1. Germline CDR1 and CDR2: ENHRY and SYGVKD. The ends lost 11 bases at V and 6 bases at J; junction bases unmatched: 15. The CDR3 extends over 14 amino acids. The CDR3 sequence is CASRPGQARGEQYF. The DNA of the CDR3 is TGTGCCTCGAGACCGGGACAGGCTAGGGGCGAGCAGTACTTC.

This clone was seen a few times. The chain recombines TRBV15 with TRBJ2-7; D gene uncertain. Germline V gene data show CDR1 as LNHNV and CDR2 as YYDKDF (reference sequence). V was shortened by 0 bases and J by 3 bases, with 12 bases between the two germline ends. This CDR3 is 15 amino acids long. The CDR3 protein is CATSRDESGLYEQYF. DNA for the CDR3: TGTGCCACCAGCAGAGATGAGTCGGGTCTCTACGAGCAGTACTTC.

The V call is TRBV19, the J call TRBJ2-3; TRBD1 is a possible D gene (6 bases). This CDR3 is built from 13 residues. Trimming left V 3 bases short and J 8 bases short, with 12 bases between. Germline V gives CDR1 LNHDA, CDR2 SQIVND (reference sequence). CDR3 nucleotides: TGTGCCAGTAGTATCCAGGGGATAGGTACGCAGTATTTT. Encoded protein: CASSIQGIGTQYF. Drawing the rest from reference TRBV19 and TRBJ2-3, the complete variable domain is DGGITQSPKYLFRKEGQNVTLSCEQNLNHDAMYWYRQDPGQGLRLIYYSQIVNDFQKGDIAEGYSVSREKKESFPLTVTSAQKNPTAFYLCASSIQGIGTQYFGPGTRLTVL.

V is TRBV6-6 and J is TRBJ1-2; D might be TRBD1 (6 bases). V was cut by 0 bases and J by 0 bases, with 8 bases left in between. Germline V gene lookup returns CDR1 MNHNY and CDR2 SVGAGI (reference sequence). The CDR3 loop spans 15 amino acids. CDR3 amino acids: CASSYSGHTNYGYTF. In nucleotides, the CDR3 is TGTGCCAGCAGTTACTCGGGACACACTAACTATGGCTACACCTTC.

Note on this clone: This CDR3 is also generated by other DNA sequences in the sample. The rearrangement joins TRBV7-6 to TRBJ2-5; 8 bases line up with TRBD2. This CDR3 spans 13 amino acids. CDR1 is SGHVS and CDR2 is FNYEAQ in the germline V gene. V was clipped by 7 bases and J by 4 bases; unmatched bases: 5. The CDR3 nucleotides read TGTGCCAGCACCCCCGGGGGGGTAGAGACCCAGTACTTC. It is translated as CASTPGGVETQYF.

The chain recombines TRBV19 with TRBJ2-5; D is ambiguous. Judging by the DNA end, TRBJ2-7 fits better; the J call may be wrong. The CDR3 totals 12 residues. The germline V gene encodes CDR1 LNHDA and CDR2 SQIVND (reference sequence). CDR3: CASSSRSYEQYF. The DNA for the CDR3 is TGTGCCAGTAGTAGTCGATCCTACGAGCAGTACTTC.

There are a few counts of this clone. The rearrangement joins TRBV2 to TRBJ2-1; TRBD2 matches 11 bases. Germline CDR1 reads SNHLY; CDR2 reads FYNNEI. This CDR3 is built from 15 residues. The trim removed 3 bases at V and 10 bases at J, leaving 8 bases unmatched. DNA for the CDR3: TGTGCCAGCAGTGATCAACTAGCGGGAGTCGGAGAGCAGTTCTTC. As protein: CASSDQLAGVGEQFF.

The rearrangement links TRBV30 to TRBJ2-5; the match to TRBD2 covers 7 bases. CDR1 and CDR2 from the germline V gene are GTSNPN and SVGIG (reference sequence). V shed 1 base, J shed 2 bases, and the junction held 10 bases outside the gene matches. This CDR3 region has 16 residues. In nucleotides, the CDR3 is TGTGCCTGGAGTGAATCCTTACTAGCGACACAAGAGACCCAGTACTTC. As protein: CAWSESLLATQETQYF.

The DNA for the CDR3 is TGTGCCAGCAGCCGGGTCGGGGGGAACTACAATGAGCAGTTCTTC. Translation: CASSRVGGNYNEQFF. The chain carries TRBV5-6 and TRBJ2-1; 7 bases match TRBD2. CDR3 length: 15 amino acids. The V segment lost 4 bases and the J segment 3 bases; nucleotides outside the gene matches: 7. CDR1 and CDR2 from the germline V gene are SGHDT and YYEEEE.

The genes are TRBV18 and TRBJ2-5; 9 bases map to TRBD1. The J call may be faulty, since TRBJ2-7 better matches the DNA end. The CDR3 extends over 15 amino acids. Germline-derived CDR1 and CDR2 are KGHSH and LQKENI. For the CDR3, the DNA is TGTGCCAGCTCGCCAAACCGGGACAGGGTCCACGAGCAGTACTTC. Translated: CASSPNRDRVHEQYF.

J is TRBJ2-2 and V is TRBV4-3; TRBD2 is a possible D gene (7 bases). V lost 6 bases to trimming and J lost 5 bases, with 13 bases between them. Germline CDR1 is LGHNA and CDR2 is YSLEER. CDR3 length equals 14 residues. The CDR3 sequence: CASSLEGGTGELFF. The CDR3 DNA sequence: TGCGCCAGCAGTCTCGAGGGGGGGACCGGGGAGCTGTTTTTT.

The chain links TRBV6-5 to TRBJ2-1, with 9 bases aligning to TRBD1. This CDR3 spans 15 amino acids. The trim removed 3 bases at V and 1 base at J, leaving 1 base unmatched. Germline CDR1 is MNHEY and CDR2 is SVGAGI. The CDR3 protein is CASSYGTGSYNEQFF. The CDR3 nucleotides are TGTGCCAGCAGTTATGGGACAGGGTCCTACAATGAGCAGTTCTTC.

The V call is TRBV6-4, the J call TRBJ1-2; D remains unclear. The V gene lost 6 bases and the J gene lost 3 bases, with 17 bases spanning the gap. In germline, CDR1 is MRHNA, CDR2 SNTAGT. This CDR3 has 15 amino acids. The CDR3 DNA follows: TGTGCCAGCAGCCCTGGACCGTCGGGAGACTATGGCTACACCTTC. It encodes CASSPGPSGDYGYTF.

As to this clone: One end of the junction does not line up with germline, which may come from a read error. The chain employs TRBV7-7 and TRBJ2-5; D ambiguous. From germline, CDR1 is SSHAT and CDR2 FNYEAQ (reference sequence). The CDR3 runs to 13 residues. DNA of the CDR3: TGTGCTAGCAGCCCCCTTCAGCAAGAGACCCAGTACTTC. Translating gives CASSPLQQETQYF.

The chain has TRBV7-9 and TRBJ2-7; TRBD1 aligns across 8 bases. The trim removed 8 bases at V and 5 bases at J, leaving 20 bases unmatched. The germline gives CDR1 SEHNR, CDR2 FQNEAQ (reference sequence). CDR3 length: 17 amino acids. The CDR3 reads CASWDGVSGQGDDEQYF. The CDR3 DNA reads TGTGCCAGCTGGGACGGCGTGTCCGGACAGGGTGACGACGAGCAGTACTTC.

The chain is built from TRBV7-2 and TRBJ2-3; the D gene is possibly TRBD2 (5 bases). The CDR3 spans 14 residues. The V end was cut by 4 bases, the J end by 9 bases, with 17 bases between. In germline, CDR1 is SGHTA, CDR2 FQGNSA. CDR3 sequence: CASSSRSVPATQYF. The CDR3 nucleotides are TGTGCCAGCAGCTCTCGTAGCGTACCTGCAACGCAGTATTTT.

The CDR3 region is CASSLTGRGEKLFF. In nucleotides, the CDR3 is TGTGCCAGCAGTTTAACGGGTAGAGGTGAAAAACTGTTTTTT. The chain combines TRBV28 with TRBJ1-4; unclear D gene. The CDR3 totals 14 residues. Trimming took off 2 bases at V and 7 bases at J, with 11 bases between the two ends. Per germline, CDR1 MDHEN and CDR2 SYDVKM. Based on the CDR3 plus reference TRBV28 and TRBJ1-4, the full variable domain is DVKVTQSSRYLVKRTGEKVFLECVQDMDHENMFWYRQDPGLGLRLIYFSYDVKMKEKGDIPEGYSVSREKKERFSLILESASTNQTSMYLCASSLTGRGEKLFFGSGTQLSVL.

This clone has just one count. This chain uses TRBV29-1 with TRBJ1-1; 11 bases map to TRBD1. The CDR3 spans 15 residues. Germline V gene data show CDR1 as SQVTM and CDR2 as ANQGSEA. The trim removed 6 bases at V and 6 bases at J, leaving 12 bases unmatched. The chain's CDR3 is CSVQARTGGVSEAFF. The CDR3 DNA is TGCAGCGTCCAAGCCCGGACAGGGGGCGTTTCTGAAGCTTTCTTT.

The chain carries TRBV30 and TRBJ2-5, with 7 bases matching TRBD1. J gave up 1 base and V 4 bases, and 0 bases lay outside the gene matches. Germline CDR1 GTSNPN, CDR2 SVGIG (reference sequence). The CDR3 is 12 amino acids. The CDR3 spells CAWNRGQETQYF. CDR3 nucleotide sequence: TGTGCCTGGAACAGGGGCCAAGAGACCCAGTACTTC. Full variable domain (rest looked up from reference TRBV30 and TRBJ2-5): SQTIHQWPATLVQPVGSPLSLECTVEGTSNPNLYWYRQAAGRGLQLLFYSVGIGQISSEVPQNLSASRPQDRQFILSSKKLLLSDSGFYLCAWNRGQETQYFGPGTRLLVL.

The chain joins TRBV11-1 to TRBJ1-2, with 9 positions matching TRBD1. Germline values: CDR1 SGHAT, CDR2 FQDESV (reference sequence). J lost 3 bases, V lost 5 bases, and 4 bases had no gene match. The CDR3 has 14 residues. The CDR3 loop reads CASSRRDRDYGYTF. Here the CDR3 DNA reads TGTGCCAGCAGCCGCCGGGACAGGGACTATGGCTACACCTTC.

The chain employs TRBV5-1 and TRBJ2-1; TRBD1 matches 9 bases. Trimming took 3 bases from V and 5 from J; bases not matched to a gene: 6. CDR3 length: 15 residues. The germline V gene encodes CDR1 SGHRS and CDR2 YFSETQ. Written as DNA, the CDR3 is TGCGCCAGCAGCTCGGGACAGGGATCCAACAATGAGCAGTTCTTC. This encodes CASSSGQGSNNEQFF.

The rearrangement uses TRBV6-5 and TRBJ1-1; D is possibly TRBD1 (6 bases). CDR3 length: 12 amino acids. CDR1 and CDR2 from the germline V gene are MNHEY and SVGAGI. The V and J ends lost 8 bases and 7 bases respectively, with 14 bases between them. CDR3 in DNA: TGTGCCAGCTCTCGGACAGTGGGTGAAGCTTTCTTT. Its translation: CASSRTVGEAFF.

The chain employs TRBV25-1 and TRBJ2-1; 10 bases agree with TRBD2. Germline V lookup: CDR1 MGHDK, CDR2 SYGVNS. J was trimmed by 10 bases and V by 4 bases; bases with no gene match: 7. The CDR3 has 14 amino acids. The DNA for the CDR3 is TGTGCCAGCAGTGGGAGCGGGGGGGCCGGGGAGCAGTTCTTC. Amino acids: CASSGSGGAGEQFF.

The chain carries TRBV11-3 and TRBJ2-3; weak D call: TRBD1 (5 bases). The CDR3 is 16 residues long. Trimming removed 4 bases at V and 2 bases at J, with 16 bases between. The V gene's germline CDR1 is SGHNT and CDR2 YENEEA. This chain's CDR3 is CASSSTPPGATDTQYF. Here the CDR3 DNA reads TGTGCCAGCAGCTCCACTCCCCCTGGGGCCACAGATACGCAGTATTTT.

This chain connects TRBV5-6 to TRBJ2-2; D not resolved. Per the germline V gene, CDR1 is SGHDT and CDR2 is YYEEEE. This CDR3 has 14 residues. The V end was cut by 3 bases, the J end by 4 bases, with 10 bases between. CDR3 sequence reads: CASSSAHSTGELFF. The CDR3 region has the DNA TGTGCCAGCAGCTCGGCGCACAGCACCGGGGAGCTGTTTTTT.